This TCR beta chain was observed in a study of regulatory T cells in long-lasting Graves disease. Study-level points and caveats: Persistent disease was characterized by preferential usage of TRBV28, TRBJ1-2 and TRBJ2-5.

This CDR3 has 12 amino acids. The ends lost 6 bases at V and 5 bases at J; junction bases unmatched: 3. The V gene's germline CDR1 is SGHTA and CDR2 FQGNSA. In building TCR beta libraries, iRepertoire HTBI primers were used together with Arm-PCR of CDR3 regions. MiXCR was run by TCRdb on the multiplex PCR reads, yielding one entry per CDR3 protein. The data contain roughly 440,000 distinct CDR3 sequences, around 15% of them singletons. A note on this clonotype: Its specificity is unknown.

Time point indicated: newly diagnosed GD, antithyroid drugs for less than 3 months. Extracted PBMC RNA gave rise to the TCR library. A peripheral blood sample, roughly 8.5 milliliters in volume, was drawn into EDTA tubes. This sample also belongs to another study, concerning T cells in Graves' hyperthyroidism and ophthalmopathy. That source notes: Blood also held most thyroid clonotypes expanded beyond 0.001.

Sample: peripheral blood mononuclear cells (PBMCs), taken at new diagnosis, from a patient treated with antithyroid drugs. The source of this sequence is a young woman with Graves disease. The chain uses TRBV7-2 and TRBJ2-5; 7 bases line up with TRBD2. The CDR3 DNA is TGTGCCAGCAGGGGGGAGGGGGAGACCCAGTACTTC. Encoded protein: CASRGEGETQYF.